The T cell receptor (beta chain) under discussion was sequenced for a study of early T cells in non-severe SARS-CoV-2 infection. This clonotype was recorded a few times. Its matching antigen is unknown. The junction does not match germline at one end; this may be a read error. Each CDR3 protein is one row after TCRdb ran MiXCR on the 5' RACE reads. The sample lists over 80,000 distinct CDR3 sequences; 10% to 15% were seen once. Points from the study as a whole: Matches to VDJdb favored anti-spike CD8 responses and missed private and CD4 specificities.

The input for sequencing was whole blood, taken at baseline. The sequence derives from an adult who was a healthcare worker with PCR-confirmed SARS-CoV-2 infection or an uninfected control (not recorded which).

CDR3 sequence reads: CASSLAAATNEKLLF. The CDR3 DNA sequence: TGTGCCAGCTCACTTGCGGCCGCGACTAATGAAAAACTGCTTTTT. The V gene is TRBV18, the J gene TRBJ1-4; D gene uncertain. Germline CDR1 KGHSH, CDR2 LQKENI. The CDR3 sequence is 15 residues long.